This T cell receptor (beta chain) was observed in a study of post-analysis software for immune sequencing data. Study findings and constraints: Among four to six TRBV segments more frequent in patients than controls were TRBV5-6, TRBV5-1 and TRBV20-1. F-measure co-clustering was strong for batch-matched samples.

The germline V and J ends were trimmed by 4 bases and 4 bases, with 16 bases remaining between them. Germline CDR1 SGHTA, CDR2 FQGNSA. The CDR3 has 15 residues. Note on this clonotype: Its antigen is currently unknown.

The authors incorporated unique molecular identifiers into the TCR beta cDNA libraries. MiXCR, run by TCRdb on the PCR reads, gives a single entry per CDR3 protein. The repertoire has 700,000 to 900,000 distinct CDR3 sequences, around 45% of them found once; the top ten carry just under 5%. This receptor was taken from a girl aged 10 to 17 with multiple sclerosis. The chain carries TRBV7-2 and TRBJ1-2; unclear D gene. The material sequenced was blood. The CDR3 coding sequence is TGTGCCAGCAGCTCCCCGCCGACGGGTAGCTATGGCTACACCTTC. Translated: CASSSPPTGSYGYTF.